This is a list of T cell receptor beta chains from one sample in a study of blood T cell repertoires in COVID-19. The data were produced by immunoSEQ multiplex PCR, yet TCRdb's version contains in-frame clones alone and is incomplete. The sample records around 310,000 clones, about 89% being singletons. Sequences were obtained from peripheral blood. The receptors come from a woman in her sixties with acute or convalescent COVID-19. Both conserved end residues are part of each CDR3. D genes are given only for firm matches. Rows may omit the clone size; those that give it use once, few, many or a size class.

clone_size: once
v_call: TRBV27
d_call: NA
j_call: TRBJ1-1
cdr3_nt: TGTGCCAGCAGAACCGGGACGCGGGGTGAAGCTTTCTTT
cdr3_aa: CASRTGTRGEAFF

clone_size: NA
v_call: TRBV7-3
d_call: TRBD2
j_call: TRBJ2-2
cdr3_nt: TGTGCCAGCAGCCCTAGGACTAGCTCCGGGGAGCTGTTTTTT
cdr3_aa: CASSPRTSSGELFF

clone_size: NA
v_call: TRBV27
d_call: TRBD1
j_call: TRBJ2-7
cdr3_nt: TGTGCCAGCAGTACTCGACAGGGCTACGAGCAGTACTTC
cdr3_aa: CASSTRQGYEQYF

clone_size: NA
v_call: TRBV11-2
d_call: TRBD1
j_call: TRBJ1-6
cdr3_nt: TGTGCCAGCAGTACCGGGACAGCCTTCAGTTCACCCCTCCACTTT
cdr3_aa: CASSTGTAFSSPLHF

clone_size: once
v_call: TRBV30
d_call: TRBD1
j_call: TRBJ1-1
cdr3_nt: TGTGCCTGGAGTCAGGGGGTGAACACTGAAGCTTTCTTT
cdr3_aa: CAWSQGVNTEAFF

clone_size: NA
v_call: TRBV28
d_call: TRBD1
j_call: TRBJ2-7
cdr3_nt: TGTGCCAGCAGTCCCGGGACAGGGGCCTACGAGCAGTACTTC
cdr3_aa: CASSPGTGAYEQYF

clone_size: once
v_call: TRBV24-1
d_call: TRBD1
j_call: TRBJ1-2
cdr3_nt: TGTGCCACCAGTGACTCGGGACAGCGGAATGGCTACACCTTC
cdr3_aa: CATSDSGQRNGYTF

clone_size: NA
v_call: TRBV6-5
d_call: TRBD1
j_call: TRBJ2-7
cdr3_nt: TGTGCCAGCAGTTACTCCGGGACAGGGGTTAACGAGCAGTACTTC
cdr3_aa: CASSYSGTGVNEQYF

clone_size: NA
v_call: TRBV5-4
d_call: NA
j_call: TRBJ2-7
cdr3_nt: TGTGCCAGCAGCTTGGGGAGCCCTCTAGACGCCTCCTACGAGCAGTACTTC
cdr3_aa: CASSLGSPLDASYEQYF

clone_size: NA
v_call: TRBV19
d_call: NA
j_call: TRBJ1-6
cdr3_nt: TGTGCCAGTAGTAGAGAGAGCAATTCACCCCTCCACTTT
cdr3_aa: CASSRESNSPLHF

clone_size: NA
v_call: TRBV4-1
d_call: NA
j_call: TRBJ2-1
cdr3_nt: TGCGCCAGCAGCCAAGATCGGGGATATGAGCAGTTCTTC
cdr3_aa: CASSQDRGYEQFF

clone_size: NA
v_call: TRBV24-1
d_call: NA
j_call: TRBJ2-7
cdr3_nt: TGTGCCACCAGTGTCGGGGACTCCTACGAGCAGTACTTC
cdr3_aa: CATSVGDSYEQYF

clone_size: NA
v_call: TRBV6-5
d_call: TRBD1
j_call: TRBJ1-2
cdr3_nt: TGTGCCAGCAGCTGGGGACAGGGAGGCGATGGCTACACCTTC
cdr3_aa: CASSWGQGGDGYTF

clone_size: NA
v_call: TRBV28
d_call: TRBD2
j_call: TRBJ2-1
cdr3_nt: TGTGCCAGCACCGTAGCGGGGGGGCGTTATGAGCAGTTCTTC
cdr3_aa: CASTVAGGRYEQFF

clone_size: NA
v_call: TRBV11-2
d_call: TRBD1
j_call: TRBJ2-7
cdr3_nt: TGTGCCAGCAGCTTAGTTACAGGGGTCCCTTCCTACGAGCAGTACTTC
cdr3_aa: CASSLVTGVPSYEQYF

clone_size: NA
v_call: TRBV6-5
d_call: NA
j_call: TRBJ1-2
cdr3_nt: TGTGCCAGCAGTTACTCGGACAATCCTAACTATGGCTACACCTTC
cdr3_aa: CASSYSDNPNYGYTF

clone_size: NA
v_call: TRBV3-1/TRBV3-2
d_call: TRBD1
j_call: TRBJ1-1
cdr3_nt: TGTGCCAGCAGCCCGCCGGCACAGGGGGCTGAAGCTTTCTTT
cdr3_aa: CASSPPAQGAEAFF

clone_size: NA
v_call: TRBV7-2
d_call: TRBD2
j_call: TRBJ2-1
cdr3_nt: TGTGCCAGCAGCTCGACTAGCGGGGGGACCAATGAGCAGTTCTTC
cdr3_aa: CASSSTSGGTNEQFF

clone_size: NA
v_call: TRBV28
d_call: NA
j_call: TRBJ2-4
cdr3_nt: TGTGCCAGCAGATCCAAATTGTCTCGGGGACTAGCCAAAAACATTCAGTACTTC
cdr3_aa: CASRSKLSRGLAKNIQYF

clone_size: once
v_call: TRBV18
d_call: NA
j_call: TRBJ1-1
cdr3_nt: TGTGCCAGCTCATACGACAGGTTGAACACTGAAGCTTTCTTT
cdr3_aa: CASSYDRLNTEAFF

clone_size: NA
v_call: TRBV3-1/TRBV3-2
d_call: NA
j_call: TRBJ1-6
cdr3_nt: TGTGCCAGCAGCCAATCCGGCGGGGGCCTCTCACCCCTCCACTTT
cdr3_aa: CASSQSGGGLSPLHF

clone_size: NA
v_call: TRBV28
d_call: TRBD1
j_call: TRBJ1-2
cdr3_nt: TGTGCCAGCAGTCGGGACAGCGCTAACTATGGCTACACCTTC
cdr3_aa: CASSRDSANYGYTF

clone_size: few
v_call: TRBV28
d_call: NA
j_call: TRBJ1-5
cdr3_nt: TGTGCCAGCAGGGCATCGGGAGGGAATCAGCCCCAGCATTTT
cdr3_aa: CASRASGGNQPQHF

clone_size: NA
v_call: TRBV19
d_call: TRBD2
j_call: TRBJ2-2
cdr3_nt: TGTGCCAGTAGTACAGGGACTAGCGGGAACACCGGGGAGCTGTTTTTT
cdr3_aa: CASSTGTSGNTGELFF

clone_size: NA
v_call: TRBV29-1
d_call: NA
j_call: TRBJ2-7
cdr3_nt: TGCAGCATTCTACAGGGGGGGTCCTACGAGCAGTACTTC
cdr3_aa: CSILQGGSYEQYF

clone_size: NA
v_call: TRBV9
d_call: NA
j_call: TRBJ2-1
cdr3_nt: TGTGCCAGCAGCGGAGACTCACTCTCCTACAATGAGCAGTTCTTC
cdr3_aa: CASSGDSLSYNEQFF

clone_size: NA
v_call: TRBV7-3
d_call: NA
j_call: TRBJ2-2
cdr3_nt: TGTGCCAGCAGCTCCCAGATCACCGGGGAGCTGTTTTTT
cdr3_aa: CASSSQITGELFF

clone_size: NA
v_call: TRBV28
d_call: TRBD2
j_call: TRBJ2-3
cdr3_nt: TGTGCCAGCAGTTTATCGGCCCTGGGAAGGGAGGGCAAGGTATGGAGCACAGATACGCAGTATTTT
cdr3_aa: CASSLSALGREGKVWSTDTQYF

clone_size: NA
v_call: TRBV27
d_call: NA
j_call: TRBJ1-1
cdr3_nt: TGTGCCAGCAGTGAGGGACACTCGCCCGAGGGTGAGGCTTTCTTT
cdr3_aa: CASSEGHSPEGEAFF

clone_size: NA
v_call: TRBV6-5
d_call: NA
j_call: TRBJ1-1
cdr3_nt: TGTGCCAGTACCCCCGGGGAAGCCACTGAAGCTTTCTTT
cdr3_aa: CASTPGEATEAFF

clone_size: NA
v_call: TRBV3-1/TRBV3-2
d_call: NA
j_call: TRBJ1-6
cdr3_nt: TGTGCCAGCAAGCAGGGTAAATCCCCGTATAATTCACCCCTCCACTTT
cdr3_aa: CASKQGKSPYNSPLHF

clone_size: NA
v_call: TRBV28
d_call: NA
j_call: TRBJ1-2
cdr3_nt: TGTGCCAGCAGTCCTCCAGGGGCGACCTTCTATGGCTACACCTTC
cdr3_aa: CASSPPGATFYGYTF

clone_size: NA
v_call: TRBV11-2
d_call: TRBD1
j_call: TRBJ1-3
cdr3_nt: TGTGCCAGCAGCTTCGGACAGGGGGCCTCTGGAAACACCATATATTTT
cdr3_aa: CASSFGQGASGNTIYF

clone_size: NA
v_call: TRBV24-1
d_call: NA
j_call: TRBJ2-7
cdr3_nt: TGTGCCACCAGCTGGATAGTGTCGGGGGACCCCTACGAGCAGTACTTC
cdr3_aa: CATSWIVSGDPYEQYF

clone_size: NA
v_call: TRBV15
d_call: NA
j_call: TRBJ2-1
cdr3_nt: TGTGCCACCAGCAGAGAACGGGGGTACAATGAGCAGTTCTTC
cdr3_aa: CATSRERGYNEQFF

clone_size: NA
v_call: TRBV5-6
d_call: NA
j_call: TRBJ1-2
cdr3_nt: TGTGCCAGCAGTGGTTTGGGGGGAAAATGGGAAAAAAACTATGGCTACACCTTC
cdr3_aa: CASSGLGGKWEKNYGYTF

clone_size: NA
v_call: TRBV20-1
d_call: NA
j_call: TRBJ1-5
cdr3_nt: TGCAGTGCTAGTACCCAGGGGCCACTCTATAGCAATCAGCCCCAGCATTTT
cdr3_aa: CSASTQGPLYSNQPQHF

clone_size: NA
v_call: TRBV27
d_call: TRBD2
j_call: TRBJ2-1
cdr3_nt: TGTGCCAGCAGCTTCACTAGCGGTTCCTACAATGAGCAGTTCTTC
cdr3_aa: CASSFTSGSYNEQFF

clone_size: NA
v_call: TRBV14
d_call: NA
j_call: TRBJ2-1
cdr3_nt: TGTGCCAGCAGCCAAGTAAGGGGGAATGAGCAGTTCTTC
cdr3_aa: CASSQVRGNEQFF

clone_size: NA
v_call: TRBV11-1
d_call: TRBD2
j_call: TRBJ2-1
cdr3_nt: TGTGCCAGCAGCTTCGGGGACACCTCGGGGGGGAATGAGCAGTTCTTC
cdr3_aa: CASSFGDTSGGNEQFF

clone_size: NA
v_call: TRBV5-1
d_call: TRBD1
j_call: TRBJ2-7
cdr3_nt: TGCGCCAGCAGCTTGGAGTACAGGGGCGACGAGCAGTACTTC
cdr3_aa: CASSLEYRGDEQYF

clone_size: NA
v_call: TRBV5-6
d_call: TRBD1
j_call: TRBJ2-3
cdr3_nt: TGTGCCAGCAGCAATGACAGGGGGACCATTTATACGCAGTATTTT
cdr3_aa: CASSNDRGTIYTQYF

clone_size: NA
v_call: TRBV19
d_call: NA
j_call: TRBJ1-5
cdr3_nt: TGTGCCAGCAACCGGGGGGGGGCTAGCTACGAAAGCAATCAGCCCCAGCATTTT
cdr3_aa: CASNRGGASYESNQPQHF

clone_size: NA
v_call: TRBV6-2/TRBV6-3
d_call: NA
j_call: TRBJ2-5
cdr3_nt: TGTGCCAGCAGTTACTCGGGCTACGGGTACTTC
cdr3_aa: CASSYSGYGYF

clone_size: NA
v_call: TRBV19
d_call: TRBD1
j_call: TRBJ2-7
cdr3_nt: TGTGCCAGTAGTCCCCGGACAGGATCCTTCACCTACGAGCAGTACTTC
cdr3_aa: CASSPRTGSFTYEQYF

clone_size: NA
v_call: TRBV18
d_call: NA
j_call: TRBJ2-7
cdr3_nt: TGTGCCAGCTCATTCGGGTTTTCCTACGAGCAGTACTTC
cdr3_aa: CASSFGFSYEQYF

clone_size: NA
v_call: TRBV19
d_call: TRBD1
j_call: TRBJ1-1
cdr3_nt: TGTGCCAGTAGTAACACAGGGGGCACTGAAGCTTTCTTT
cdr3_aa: CASSNTGGTEAFF

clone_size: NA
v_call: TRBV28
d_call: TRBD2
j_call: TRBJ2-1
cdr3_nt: TGTGCCAGCGGGCTAGCGGGACGATACAATGAGCAGTTCTTC
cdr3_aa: CASGLAGRYNEQFF

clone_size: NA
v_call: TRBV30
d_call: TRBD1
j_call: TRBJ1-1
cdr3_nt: TGTGCCTGGATATCAAGAGCCGGGACAGAGGCTTTCTTT
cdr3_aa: CAWISRAGTEAFF

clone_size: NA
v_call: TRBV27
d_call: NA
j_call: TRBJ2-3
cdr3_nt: TGTGCCAGCACCGAAAATGCCAGGAGGGATACGCAGTATTTT
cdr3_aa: CASTENARRDTQYF

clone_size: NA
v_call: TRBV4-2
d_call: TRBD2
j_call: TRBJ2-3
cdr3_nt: TGTGCCAGCCTGGGGGAAGGACTAGACACAGATACGCAGTATTTT
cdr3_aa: CASLGEGLDTDTQYF

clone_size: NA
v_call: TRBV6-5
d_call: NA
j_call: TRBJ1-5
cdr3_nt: TGTGCCAGCAGTTCGGGGGGTACGAATCAGCCCCAGCATTTT
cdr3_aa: CASSSGGTNQPQHF

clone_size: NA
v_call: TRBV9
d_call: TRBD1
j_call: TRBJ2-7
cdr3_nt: TGTGCCAGCAGCCCCCCGGGGGGACAGGGGGCCCACGAGCAGTACTTC
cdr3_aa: CASSPPGGQGAHEQYF

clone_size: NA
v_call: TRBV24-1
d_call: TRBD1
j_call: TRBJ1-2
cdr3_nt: TGTGCCACCAGTGATTCCGGGACAGGGGGCGACGGCTACACCTTC
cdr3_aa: CATSDSGTGGDGYTF

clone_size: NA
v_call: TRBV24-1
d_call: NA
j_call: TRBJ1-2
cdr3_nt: TGTGCCACCAGTGATTTGCAGGGCACCTATGGCTACACCTTC
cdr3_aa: CATSDLQGTYGYTF

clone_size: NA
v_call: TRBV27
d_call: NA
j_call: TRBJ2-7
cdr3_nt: TGTGCCAGCAGCGCAACAGGGTGGGACGAGCAGTACTTC
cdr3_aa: CASSATGWDEQYF

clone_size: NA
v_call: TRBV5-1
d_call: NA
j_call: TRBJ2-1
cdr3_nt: TGCGCCAGCAGCTTGGATGGCGGGGTCTCCTACAATGAGCAGTTCTTC
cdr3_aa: CASSLDGGVSYNEQFF

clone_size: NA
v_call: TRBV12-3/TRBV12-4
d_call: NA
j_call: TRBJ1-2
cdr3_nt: TGTGCCAGCACCCCAAAAAGCTCTGATGGCTACACCTTC
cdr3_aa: CASTPKSSDGYTF